This TCR beta chain was found in a study of shared clonotypes between healthy human individuals. About the study: A donor's plate count was three for CD4 naive and three for CD4 memory; CD8 naive had two and CD8 memory one.

This clone was counted a single time. Its antigen is currently unknown. General study findings and limits: Blood was the only sampled material, and tissue repertoires likely differ.

Germline values: CDR1 LNHDA, CDR2 SQIVND (reference sequence). This CDR3 has 15 residues. V was clipped by 5 bases and J by 3 bases; unmatched bases: 6. TCRdb's copy holds only in-frame clones and misses some; the assay was immunoSEQ multiplex PCR. The sample carries some 1.5 million clones, 95% to 99% recorded once. The TCR was taken from a man aged 25 to 40 in good health. J is TRBJ2-7 and V is TRBV19, with 11 bases matching TRBD1. Sequenced material: naive CD4+ T cells sorted from blood. The subset denotes: CD45RA+ positively selected. The CDR3 nucleotides read TGTGCCAGTAGTCAGACCGGGACAGGGGGCTACGAGCAGTACTTC. Its protein product is CASSQTGTGGYEQYF.